Listed below are T cell receptor beta chains from one sample, sequenced in a study of shared T cell receptors in the human thymus. Libraries were prepared by immunoSEQ multiplex PCR; TCRdb keeps only in-frame clonotypes and omits some of them. The sample shows about 660,000 clones, over 75% of them seen only once. The same specimen was also included in a second study, on human thymus T cells.

Sequencing used thymocytes. All receptors derive from a boy in the first two years of life with a congenital heart defect. The CDR3 runs from the conserved cysteine through the conserved F or W. Fields, in order: D gene, clone size, J gene, V gene, CDR3 DNA, CDR3 protein. D genes are given only for firm matches. A clone size is listed for some rows: how often the clone was seen (once, few, many), or a class if it is expanded.

- | - | TRBJ2-3 | TRBV5-6 | TGTGCCAGCAGCAACCCTAGATTGGCGCAGTATTTT | CASSNPRLAQYF
TRBD1 | few | TRBJ1-4 | TRBV19 | TGTGCCAGTAGTGCCCCGGGACAGGGAAGCGAAAAACTGTTTTTT | CASSAPGQGSEKLFF
- | - | TRBJ1-1 | TRBV7-9 | TGTGCCAGCAGCTTAGCTTTCGGGTCAGACACTGAAGCTTTCTTT | CASSLAFGSDTEAFF
- | - | TRBJ2-7 | TRBV28 | TGTGCCAGCAGTTTAGGGGGGACAGCCGACTCCTACGAGCAGTACTTC | CASSLGGTADSYEQYF
- | - | TRBJ1-2 | TRBV6-5 | TGTGCCAGCAGTTACCTCACCGGGACTGATAACTATGGCTACACCTTC | CASSYLTGTDNYGYTF
TRBD2 | - | TRBJ2-3 | TRBV11-3 | TGTGCCAGCAGCTTTGACGGGGGGAGGGCGAATGACACAGATACGCAGTATTTT | CASSFDGGRANDTDTQYF
- | once | TRBJ2-7 | TRBV7-2 | TGTGCCAGCAGCTTAGTTCGCGGGACCAGCTACGAGCAGTACTTC | CASSLVRGTSYEQYF
TRBD2 | - | TRBJ2-3 | TRBV2 | TGTGCCAGCAGGCAGCGGGAGTCCGTAGCAGATACGCAGTATTTT | CASRQRESVADTQYF
TRBD1 | - | TRBJ1-1 | TRBV7-9 | TGTGCCAGCAGCGCCGGACAGGGGAACACTGAAGCTTTCTTT | CASSAGQGNTEAFF
- | - | TRBJ2-1 | TRBV6-1 | TGTGCCAGCATTGATCCGGGACAAGGCAAGAATGAGCAGTTCTTC | CASIDPGQGKNEQFF
TRBD2 | few | TRBJ2-7 | TRBV4-3 | TGCGCCAGCAGCCAAGAATCAGTAGCGGGACGGAGCAACGAGCAGTACTTC | CASSQESVAGRSNEQYF
TRBD2 | - | TRBJ2-2 | TRBV5-4 | TGTGCCAGCAGCTCCTGGACTAGCGGGAACACCGGGGAGCTGTTTTTT | CASSSWTSGNTGELFF
TRBD2 | - | TRBJ2-1 | TRBV5-1 | TGCGCCAGCAGCCCCCGACTAGCGGGAGCTATGAATGAGCAGTTCTTC | CASSPRLAGAMNEQFF
- | - | TRBJ2-7 | TRBV13 | TGTGCCAGCAGCTCCTACTACGAGCAGTACTTC | CASSSYYEQYF
TRBD2 | - | TRBJ2-3 | TRBV7-3 | TGTGCCAGCAAACGGAGGGCGGGGGGCACAGATACGCAGTATTTT | CASKRRAGGTDTQYF
- | few | TRBJ2-2 | TRBV6-1 | TGTGCCAGCAGTGAAGGGTCAGCCGGGGAGCTGTTTTTT | CASSEGSAGELFF
- | - | TRBJ2-1 | TRBV5-8 | TGTGCCAGCAGCAGAGGACAGAATGAGCAGTTCTTC | CASSRGQNEQFF
- | - | TRBJ1-2 | TRBV4-2 | TGTGCCAGCAGCCAAGGGGCGGCGGGGGATGGCTACACCTTC | CASSQGAAGDGYTF
- | - | TRBJ2-7 | TRBV1 | TGCACCAGCAGAGAGGGAAAAATGAGCGGCTACGAGCAGTACTTC | CTSREGKMSGYEQYF
- | - | TRBJ2-5 | TRBV5-8 | TGTGCCAGCAGCTTGGTGGACAGCCAGGTCCAAGAGACCCAGTACTTC | CASSLVDSQVQETQYF
TRBD2 | - | TRBJ2-5 | TRBV29-1 | TGCAGCGTCTCCGGACTAGCCCAAGAGACCCAGTACTTC | CSVSGLAQETQYF
- | - | TRBJ1-2 | TRBV5-4 | TGTGCCAGCAGCTTTTGGGGGCTTCAAACCTATGGCTACACCTTC | CASSFWGLQTYGYTF
- | - | TRBJ2-5 | TRBV7-9 | TGTGCCAGCCTCATCACGGGAATAGAGACCCAGTACTTC | CASLITGIETQYF
TRBD1 | - | TRBJ1-5 | TRBV15 | TGTGCCACCAGCCATGACAGGGCGGATCAGCCCCAGCATTTT | CATSHDRADQPQHF
TRBD2 | - | TRBJ2-1 | TRBV7-9 | TGTGCCAGCAGCTGTAGCGGGATCCATGACAATGAGCAGTTCTTC | CASSCSGIHDNEQFF
TRBD1 | once | TRBJ2-1 | TRBV12-5 | TGTGCTAGTGCCAACCCCACGGGACAGGGCCCCTACAATGAGCAGTTCTTC | CASANPTGQGPYNEQFF
TRBD1 | - | TRBJ1-2 | TRBV29-1 | TGCAGCGTTGCGGCGGGACAGACCTATGGCTACACCTTC | CSVAAGQTYGYTF